This T cell receptor (beta chain) was identified during a study of cytomegalovirus exposure and HLA in healthy donors. Regarding the study as a whole: An analysis that was carried out later associated about 17,000 TCR beta sequences with HLA alleles at 0.05 false discovery rate. In vitro confirmation showed three CMV-associated chains to be CMV antigen specific.

A remark on this clone: Its antigen remains unknown.

Germline assignment: CDR1 SGHDN and CDR2 FVKESK. With V trimmed by 4 bases and J by 7 bases, 9 bases remained unmatched. This CDR3 spans 16 amino acids. Primers included in the PCR were 60 Vbeta and 13 Jbeta primers. TCRdb's copy holds only in-frame clones and misses some; the assay was immunoSEQ multiplex PCR. Recorded for this sample: some 150,000 clones. The clonotype was recovered from a woman younger than 35 in good health and CMV-seronegative. Source material: PBMCs. J is TRBJ2-1 and V is TRBV14; TRBD2 matches at 11 bases. The CDR3 DNA is TGTGCCAGCAGCCCTGTCTCACTAGCGGGAGCGAATGAGCAGTTCTTC. Translating it yields CASSPVSLAGANEQFF.